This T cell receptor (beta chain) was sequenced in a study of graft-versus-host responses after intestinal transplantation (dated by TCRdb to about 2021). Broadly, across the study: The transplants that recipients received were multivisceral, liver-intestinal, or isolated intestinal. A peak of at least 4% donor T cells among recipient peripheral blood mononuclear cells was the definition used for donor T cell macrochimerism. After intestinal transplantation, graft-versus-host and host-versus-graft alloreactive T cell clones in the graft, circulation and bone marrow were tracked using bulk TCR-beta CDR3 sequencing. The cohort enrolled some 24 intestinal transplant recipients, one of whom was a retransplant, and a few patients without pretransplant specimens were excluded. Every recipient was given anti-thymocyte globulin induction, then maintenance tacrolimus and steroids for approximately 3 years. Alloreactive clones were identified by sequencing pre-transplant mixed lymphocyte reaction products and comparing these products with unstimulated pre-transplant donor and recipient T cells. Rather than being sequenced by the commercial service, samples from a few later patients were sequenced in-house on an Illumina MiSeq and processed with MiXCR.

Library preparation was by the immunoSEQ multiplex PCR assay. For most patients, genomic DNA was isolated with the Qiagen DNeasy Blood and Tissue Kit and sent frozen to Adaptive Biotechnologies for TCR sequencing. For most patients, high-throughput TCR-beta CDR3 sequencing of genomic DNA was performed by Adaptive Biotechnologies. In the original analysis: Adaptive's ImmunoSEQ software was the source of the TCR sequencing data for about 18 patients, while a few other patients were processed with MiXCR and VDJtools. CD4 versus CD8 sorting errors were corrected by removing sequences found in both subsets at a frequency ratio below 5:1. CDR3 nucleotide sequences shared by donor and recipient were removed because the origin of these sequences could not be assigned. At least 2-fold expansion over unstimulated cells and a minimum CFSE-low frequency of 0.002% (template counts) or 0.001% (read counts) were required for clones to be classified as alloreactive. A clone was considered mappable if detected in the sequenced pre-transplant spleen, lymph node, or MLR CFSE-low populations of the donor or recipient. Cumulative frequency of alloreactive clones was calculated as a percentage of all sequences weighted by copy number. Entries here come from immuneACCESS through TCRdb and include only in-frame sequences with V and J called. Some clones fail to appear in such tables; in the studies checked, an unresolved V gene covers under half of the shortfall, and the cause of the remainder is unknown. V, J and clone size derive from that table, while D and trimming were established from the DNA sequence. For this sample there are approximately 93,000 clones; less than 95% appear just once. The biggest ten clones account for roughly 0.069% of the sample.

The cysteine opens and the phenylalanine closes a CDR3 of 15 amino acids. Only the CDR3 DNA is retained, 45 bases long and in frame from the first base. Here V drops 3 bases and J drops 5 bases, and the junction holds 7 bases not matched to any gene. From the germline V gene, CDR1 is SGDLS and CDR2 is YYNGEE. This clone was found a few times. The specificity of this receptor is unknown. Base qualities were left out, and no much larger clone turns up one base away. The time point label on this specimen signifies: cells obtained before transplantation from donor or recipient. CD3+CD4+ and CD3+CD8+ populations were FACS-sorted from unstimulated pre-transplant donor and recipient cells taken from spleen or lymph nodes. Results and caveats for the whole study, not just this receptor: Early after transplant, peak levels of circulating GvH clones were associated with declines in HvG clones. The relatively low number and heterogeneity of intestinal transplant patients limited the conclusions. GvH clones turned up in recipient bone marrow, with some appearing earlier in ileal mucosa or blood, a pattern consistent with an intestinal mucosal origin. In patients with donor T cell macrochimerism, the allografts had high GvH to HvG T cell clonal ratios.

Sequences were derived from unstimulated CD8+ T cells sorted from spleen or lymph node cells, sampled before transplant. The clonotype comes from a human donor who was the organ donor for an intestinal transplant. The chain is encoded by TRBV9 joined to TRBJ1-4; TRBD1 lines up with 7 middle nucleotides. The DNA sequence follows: TGTGCCAGCAGCGGGGGACAGCATTCGAATGAAAAACTGTTTTTT. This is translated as CASSGGQHSNEKLFF.